This T cell receptor beta chain was documented in a study of blood T cell repertoires in COVID-19. Study overall: PBMCs, B-cell-depleted T cells, or T cells provided the cDNA or gDNA that made up the material.

In germline, CDR1 is SGHRS, CDR2 YFSETQ. The CDR3 spans 15 residues. V gave up 8 bases and J gave up 5 bases; unmatched junction bases: 14. Assay: immunoSEQ multiplex PCR; the TCRdb copy retains only in-frame clones and omits some. The table lists about 340,000 clones, approximately 90% of them singletons. This sequence joins TRBV5-1 and TRBJ2-7, with TRBD1 identical over 9 bases. The clonotype originates from a woman aged 18-29 years who had recovered from COVID-19. The sample was peripheral blood. CDR3 amino acids: CARGDRDQVVDEQYV. CDR3 nucleotides: TGCGCCAGGGGGGACAGGGATCAAGTTGTCGACGAGCAGTACGTC.